A single sample gave rise to the 29 T cell receptor beta chains below, sequenced in a study of blood T cell repertoires in COVID-19. Profiled with immunoSEQ multiplex PCR; TCRdb holds only in-frame clones, not every one. The sample holds about 300,000 clones; 70% to 85% are singletons and the top ten take around 1.6%. Sequencing was performed on peripheral blood. Every receptor here comes from a human donor with COVID-19, enrolled during active disease. The donor label of this sample is uncertain.

This chain joins TRBV29-1 and TRBJ2-2, with a tentative D call TRBD1 (6 bases). Deletions cut 0 bases from V and 7 bases from J, with 6 bases between. Germline V gene lookup returns CDR1 SQVTM and CDR2 ANQGSEA. The CDR3 totals 12 residues. CDR3 in DNA: TGCAGCGTTGAAGAAGGGGGCGGGGAGCTGTTTTTT. Its protein is CSVEEGGGELFF.

V and J are TRBV9 and TRBJ2-2; D is perhaps TRBD2 (6 bases). V shed 4 bases and J shed 4 bases, with 14 bases lying between them. Per the germline V gene, CDR1 is SGDLS and CDR2 is YYNGEE. This CDR3 has 15 residues. CDR3 loop: CASSPRDLTTGELFF. The CDR3, as DNA: TGTGCCAGCAGCCCCCGGGACTTAACCACCGGGGAGCTGTTTTTT.

For the CDR3, the DNA is TGTGCCAGTATAGAGGGCGAAGAATCCGGGGAGCTGTTTTTT. This encodes CASIEGEESGELFF. This sequence joins TRBV19 and TRBJ2-2; possible D gene TRBD2, 5 bases. The CDR3 runs 14 residues. Germline loops: CDR1 LNHDA, CDR2 SQIVND (reference sequence). V was trimmed by 7 bases and J by 6 bases, leaving 15 bases between them.

This chain connects TRBV5-4 to TRBJ1-1; D is undetermined. Germline lookup yields CDR1 SGHNT and CDR2 YYREEE (reference sequence). This CDR3 comprises 14 residues. Trimming took 1 base from V and 6 from J, leaving 13 bases between them. The CDR3 loop is CASSLSVAGAEAFF. The DNA for the CDR3 is TGTGCCAGCAGCTTGTCGGTGGCGGGTGCTGAAGCTTTCTTT. Full variable domain (outside the CDR3, taken from reference TRBV5-4 and TRBJ1-1): ETGVTQSPTHLIKTRGQQVTLRCSSQSGHNTVSWYQQALGQGPQFIFQYYREEENGRGNFPPRFSGLQFPNYSSELNVNALELDDSALYLCASSLSVAGAEAFFGQGTRLTVV.

The chain links TRBV28 to TRBJ2-2, with 8 bases matching TRBD1. Germline V gene lookup returns CDR1 MDHEN and CDR2 SYDVKM. CDR3 length equals 16 residues. After removal of 6 bases from V and 5 bases from J, the junction contained 11 bases not matched to a gene. The CDR3 spells CASRPTGAGITGELFF. CDR3 sequence (DNA): TGTGCCAGCAGGCCGACAGGGGCCGGTATAACCGGGGAGCTGTTTTTT.

The rearrangement joins TRBV9 to TRBJ2-7; 8 bases fit TRBD1. Unmatched junction bases numbered 10, after V lost 3 bases and J lost 2 bases. The germline V gene encodes CDR1 SGDLS and CDR2 YYNGEE. The CDR3 runs 16 residues. The chain's CDR3 is CASSAGRQGQTYEQYF. CDR3 sequence (DNA): TGTGCCAGCAGCGCAGGGCGACAGGGGCAGACCTACGAGCAGTACTTC.

The chain combines TRBV9 with TRBJ1-4, with D perhaps matching TRBD1 (5 bases). Trimming took off 0 bases at V and 2 bases at J, with 8 bases between the two ends. This CDR3 has 15 residues. Germline V lookup: CDR1 SGDLS, CDR2 YYNGEE. DNA of the CDR3: TGTGCCAGCAGCGTAGAATCAGGGACTAATGAAAAACTGTTTTTT. This gives the protein CASSVESGTNEKLFF.

The V call is TRBV4-1, the J call TRBJ1-5; no definite D call. Germline V CDR1 and CDR2: MGHRA, YSYEKL. The CDR3 contains 15 residues. V lost 4 bases and J lost 9, with 19 bases in between. For the CDR3, the DNA is TGCGCCAGCAGCCCAGGTGGCTGGCCATCGCCGCCCCAGCATTTT. It specifies CASSPGGWPSPPQHF.

The rearrangement uses TRBV19 and TRBJ1-3; no definite D call. V lost 7 bases and J lost 0, with 7 bases in between. This CDR3 has 13 amino acids. The germline V gene encodes CDR1 LNHDA and CDR2 SQIVND (reference sequence). CDR3 DNA sequence: TGTGCCAGTACTGAGAGCTCTGGAAACACCATATATTTT. It encodes CASTESSGNTIYF.

J is TRBJ1-5 and V is TRBV9; no clear D gene. This CDR3 has 13 amino acids. Germline V gene lookup returns CDR1 SGDLS and CDR2 YYNGEE. Trimming shortened V by 2 bases and J by 1 base, and 4 bases separated the two germline ends. The CDR3 DNA sequence: TGTGCCAGCAGCGTCGGGAGCAATCAGCCCCAGCATTTT. It translates to CASSVGSNQPQHF.

V gene TRBV28 combines with J gene TRBJ2-7; D possibly corresponds to TRBD2 (5 bases). Per the germline V gene, CDR1 is MDHEN and CDR2 is SYDVKM. The CDR3 is made up of 15 amino acids. Trimming shortened V by 3 bases and J by 2 bases, and 14 bases separated the two germline ends. CDR3 amino acids: CASSLRAVAAYEQYF. The CDR3 region has the DNA TGTGCCAGCAGTTTGCGGGCGGTGGCAGCCTACGAGCAGTACTTC.

The chain has TRBV19 and TRBJ1-5; D not certain. There are 12 residues in the CDR3. The V end was cut by 5 bases, the J end by 6 bases, with 8 bases between. Germline V CDR1 and CDR2: LNHDA, SQIVND (reference sequence). In DNA, the CDR3 is TGTGCCAGTAGTGGTCCGGGTCAGCCCCAGCATTTT. This codes for CASSGPGQPQHF.

J is TRBJ1-3 and V is TRBV5-6, with TRBD1 as a possible D gene (5 bases). In germline, CDR1 is SGHDT, CDR2 YYEEEE. The V and J ends lost 3 bases and 0 bases respectively, with 10 bases between them. The CDR3 loop spans 15 amino acids. The CDR3 reads CASSSDSVSGNTIYF. The CDR3 DNA reads TGTGCCAGCAGCTCCGACAGTGTCTCTGGAAACACCATATATTTT.

To note about this clone: Mismatch with germline at one junction end may stem from a read error. This chain joins TRBV5-1 and TRBJ2-7, with 12 positions matching TRBD2. CDR3 length: 14 residues. CDR1 SGHRS and CDR2 YFSETQ come from the germline V gene. The CDR3 sequence: CASRLGPSGRARYF. The CDR3 bases are TGCGCCAGCAGGTTGGGGCCTAGCGGGAGGGCCAGGTACTTC.

This chain joins TRBV5-1 and TRBJ2-3; the match to TRBD2 covers 7 bases. With 7 bases clipped from V and 4 bases from J, the junction kept 9 bases outside the gene matches. Germline-derived CDR1 and CDR2 are SGHRS and YFSETQ. This CDR3 contains 14 residues. CDR3 coding DNA: TGCGCCAGCTCTGAGCGGGAATTAGCAGATACGCAGTATTTT. This translates into CASSERELADTQYF.

The V call is TRBV18, the J call TRBJ2-5; tentative D call: TRBD2 (5 bases). Trimming pared 3 bases from V and 7 bases from J, leaving 12 bases between. The CDR3 consists of 13 residues. Germline CDR1 and CDR2: KGHSH and LQKENI. CDR3: CASSPAEGRTQYF. In DNA form, the CDR3 reads TGTGCCAGCTCACCGGCCGAGGGCCGGACCCAGTACTTC.

The V call is TRBV7-3, the J call TRBJ2-1; 8 nucleotides align to TRBD2. CDR1 and CDR2 (germline): SGHTA, FQGTGA. CDR3 length equals 16 residues. Trimming at V came to 2 bases and at J to 4 bases, leaving 7 bases not matched to a gene. The CDR3 region has the DNA TGTGCCAGCAGCTTATCCCTAGCGGGCGCATACAATGAGCAGTTCTTC. Translation: CASSLSLAGAYNEQFF.

The chain joins TRBV5-8 to TRBJ1-1; D is ambiguous. The CDR3 is 13 residues long. V was cut by 0 bases and J by 4 bases, with 7 bases left in between. Looked up from germline, CDR1 is SGHTS and CDR2 is YDEGEE. The DNA of the CDR3 is TGTGCCAGCAGCTTGGAGAGGAGCACTGAAGCTTTCTTT. As protein: CASSLERSTEAFF.

The chain uses TRBV5-6 and TRBJ2-5, with 8 bases that match TRBD2. The V segment lost 4 bases and the J segment 5 bases; nucleotides outside the gene matches: 7. This CDR3 is built from 14 residues. Germline values: CDR1 SGHDT, CDR2 YYEEEE. CDR3 DNA sequence: TGTGCCAGCAGCCCCTTAGCGGGAAGGGAGACCCAGTACTTC. It translates to CASSPLAGRETQYF.

The J gene is TRBJ2-3, the V gene TRBV27; the match to TRBD2 covers 7 bases. CDR3 size: 15 residues. The germline V gene has CDR1 MNHEY and CDR2 SMNVEV (reference sequence). V lost 2 bases and J lost 0; bases outside the gene matches: 2. The CDR3 DNA is TGTGCCAGCAGTTTAGATAGCGGGAGCACAGATACGCAGTATTTT. Residues: CASSLDSGSTDTQYF.

The gene calls are TRBV18 and TRBJ2-3; 10 nucleotides match TRBD2. CDR3 length equals 16 residues. CDR1 is KGHSH and CDR2 is LQKENI in the germline V gene. V shed 1 base and J 4 bases; nucleotides not matched to a gene: 5. The CDR3 sequence: CASSPRSGRAPDTQYF. Here the CDR3 DNA reads TGTGCCAGCTCACCACGGAGCGGGAGGGCCCCAGATACGCAGTATTTT.

The V gene is TRBV21-1, the J gene TRBJ1-6; the table calls TRBD1, which could not be checked here. TRBV21-1 is tagged as a pseudogene. This CDR3 is 15 amino acids long. CDR3 bases: TGTGCCAGCAGCAAAGGGAGGAGAGGGGGTGAGGCCCTCCACTTT. This codes for CASSKGRRGGEALHF.

In its sample, this clone was seen a few times. The J gene is TRBJ1-3, the V gene TRBV11-2, with a tentative D call TRBD1 (6 bases). The germline CDR1 and CDR2 sequences are SGHAT and FQNNGV. The CDR3 length is 15 residues. Trimming took off 4 bases at V and 7 bases at J, with 17 bases between the two ends. The CDR3 reads CASSSWGRKQNTIYF. In nucleotides, the CDR3 is TGTGCCAGCAGCTCCTGGGGGCGTAAACAGAACACCATATATTTT.

V is TRBV4-3 and J is TRBJ2-1; 10 bases map to TRBD2. This CDR3 has 16 residues. Trimming at V came to 2 bases and at J to 4 bases, leaving 5 bases not matched to a gene. Per the germline V gene, CDR1 is LGHNA and CDR2 is YSLEER. DNA of the CDR3: TGCGCCAGCAGCCAAATACTAGCGGGACAATACAATGAGCAGTTCTTC. This translates into CASSQILAGQYNEQFF.

This rearrangement joins TRBV27 to TRBJ1-2, with D possibly matching TRBD1 (5 bases). The CDR3 is 14 residues long. V shed 6 bases and J shed 1 base, with 12 bases lying between them. Germline CDR1 reads MNHEY; CDR2 reads SMNVEV (reference sequence). The CDR3 nucleotides read TGTGCCAGCAGCCCCTTCGACAGTAACTATGGCTACACCTTC. This gives the protein CASSPFDSNYGYTF.

The gene calls are TRBV4-1 and TRBJ1-4; maybe TRBD1 (6 bases). Trimming pared 1 base from V and 2 bases from J, leaving 20 bases between. CDR1 MGHRA and CDR2 YSYEKL come from the germline V gene. The CDR3 length is 19 residues. The CDR3, as DNA: TGCGCCAGCAGCCAAGTTCTTATGCAGGGGTCGCAGACTAATGAAAAACTGTTTTTT. It encodes CASSQVLMQGSQTNEKLFF.

In DNA, the CDR3 is TGTGCCAGCAGTGAGGGACAGGCCTCCTACAATGAGCAGTTCTTC. Translated, it gives CASSEGQASYNEQFF. The chain has TRBV5-4 and TRBJ2-1, with TRBD1 matching 8 bases. With V trimmed by 5 bases and J by 0 bases, 4 bases remained unmatched. This CDR3 is 15 amino acids long. CDR1 is SGHNT and CDR2 is YYREEE in the germline V gene (reference sequence).

The chain joins TRBV5-1 to TRBJ2-3, with TRBD2 matching over 11 bases. The junction had 2 bases not matched to a gene; V was cut back by 2 bases and J by 0 bases. This CDR3 contains 16 residues. Germline-derived CDR1 and CDR2 are SGHRS and YFSETQ. Written as DNA, the CDR3 is TGCGCCAGCAGCTTAATAGCGGGAGGGAGCACAGATACGCAGTATTTT. Protein: CASSLIAGGSTDTQYF.

The V gene is TRBV5-4, the J gene TRBJ2-1; 7 bases fit TRBD1. CDR1 SGHNT and CDR2 YYREEE come from the germline V gene (reference sequence). The length of the CDR3 is 15 residues. J lost 6 bases, V lost 4 bases, and 10 bases had no gene match. The CDR3 loop is CASSERKGASNEQFF. The CDR3 DNA reads TGTGCCAGCAGCGAGAGAAAGGGGGCGTCCAATGAGCAGTTCTTC.